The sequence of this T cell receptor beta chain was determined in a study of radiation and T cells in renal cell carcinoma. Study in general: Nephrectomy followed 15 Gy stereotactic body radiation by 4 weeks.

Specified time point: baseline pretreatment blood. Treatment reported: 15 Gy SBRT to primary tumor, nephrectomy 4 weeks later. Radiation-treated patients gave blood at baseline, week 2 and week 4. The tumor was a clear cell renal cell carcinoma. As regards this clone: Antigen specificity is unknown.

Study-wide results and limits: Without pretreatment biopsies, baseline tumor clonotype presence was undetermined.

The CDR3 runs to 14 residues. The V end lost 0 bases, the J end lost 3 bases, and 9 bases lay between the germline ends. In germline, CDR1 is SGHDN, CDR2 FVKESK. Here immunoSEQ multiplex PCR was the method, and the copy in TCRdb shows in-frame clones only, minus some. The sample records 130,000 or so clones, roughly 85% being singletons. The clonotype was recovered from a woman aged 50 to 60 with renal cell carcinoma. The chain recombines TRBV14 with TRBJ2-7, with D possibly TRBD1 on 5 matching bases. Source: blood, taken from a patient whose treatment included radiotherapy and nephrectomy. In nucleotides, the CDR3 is TGTGCCAGCAGCCAAGATGCAGGGATCTACGAGCAGTACTTC. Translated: CASSQDAGIYEQYF.